This is a list of T cell receptor beta chains from one sample in a study of blood T cell repertoires in COVID-19. Assay used: immunoSEQ multiplex PCR; TCRdb lists only in-frame clones, some missing. Of 110,000 to 150,000 clones in the sample, more than 85% were seen once. Sequencing was done on a sample of peripheral blood. Receptors were obtained from a man in his fifties or sixties with active or convalescent COVID-19. Each CDR3 is given with its conserved first and last residue. The order of the fields is CDR3 protein, CDR3 DNA, D gene, clone size, V gene, J gene. A D gene is named only where the DNA matches it firmly. Only some rows state a clone size, as once, few, many or a class for expanded clones.

CDR3: CAWNQGAGGYTF
DNA: TGTGCCTGGAACCAGGGGGCGGGTGGCTACACCTTC
D: TRBD1
size: once
V: TRBV30
J: TRBJ1-2

CDR3: CATDGEGTRNTIYF
DNA: TGTGCCACCGACGGGGAGGGGACCAGAAACACCATATATTTT
D: .
size: .
V: TRBV28
J: TRBJ1-3

CDR3: CASSVEQGVYEQYF
DNA: TGTGCCAGCAGCGTAGAACAGGGGGTCTACGAGCAGTACTTC
D: TRBD1
size: few
V: TRBV9
J: TRBJ2-7

CDR3: CASRLHTGELFF
DNA: TGTGCCAGCAGACTTCACACCGGGGAGCTGTTTTTT
D: .
size: .
V: TRBV3-1/TRBV3-2
J: TRBJ2-2

CDR3: CASQRARGYEQYF
DNA: TGTGCCAGCCAGAGGGCCCGGGGTTACGAGCAGTACTTC
D: .
size: .
V: TRBV19
J: TRBJ2-7

CDR3: CASSIVQGNYEQYF
DNA: TGTGCCAGTAGTATTGTACAGGGTAACTACGAGCAGTACTTC
D: .
size: once
V: TRBV19
J: TRBJ2-7

CDR3: CASSRSGRFNEQFF
DNA: TGTGCCAGTAGCCGTAGCGGGAGATTCAATGAGCAGTTCTTC
D: TRBD2
size: .
V: TRBV19
J: TRBJ2-1

CDR3: CSVDHGEWRTDTQYF
DNA: TGCAGCGTTGACCATGGGGAGTGGCGGACAGATACGCAGTATTTT
D: .
size: .
V: TRBV29-1
J: TRBJ2-3

CDR3: CAISGGTSGSWDNEQFF
DNA: TGTGCCATCAGTGGGGGGACTAGCGGGAGTTGGGACAATGAGCAGTTCTTC
D: TRBD2
size: .
V: TRBV10-3
J: TRBJ2-1

CDR3: CASSQDRVDSGNTIYF
DNA: TGCGCCAGCAGCCAGGACAGGGTGGACTCTGGAAACACCATATATTTT
D: TRBD1
size: .
V: TRBV4-3
J: TRBJ1-3

CDR3: CATSESPGTTQETQYF
DNA: TGTGCCACCAGTGAAAGTCCCGGGACAACCCAAGAGACCCAGTACTTC
D: .
size: .
V: TRBV24-1
J: TRBJ2-5

CDR3: CASSTAGVTDTQYF
DNA: TGTGCCAGCAGTACGGCCGGGGTTACAGATACGCAGTATTTT
D: .
size: .
V: TRBV25-1
J: TRBJ2-3

CDR3: CASSNPGLAGGGEQFF
DNA: TGTGCCAGCAGCAACCCGGGACTAGCGGGAGGTGGGGAGCAGTTCTTC
D: .
size: .
V: TRBV21-1
J: TRBJ2-1

CDR3: CASRSTLAGVDTQYF
DNA: TGTGCCAGCAGGTCGACTCTAGCGGGAGTGGATACGCAGTATTTT
D: TRBD2
size: .
V: TRBV7-9
J: TRBJ2-3

CDR3: CATSRDRGLYTEAFF
DNA: TGTGCCACCTCACGGGACAGGGGGCTGTATACTGAAGCTTTCTTT
D: TRBD1
size: .
V: TRBV11-2
J: TRBJ1-1

CDR3: CASSPGTSGGYEQYF
DNA: TGTGCCAGCTCACCAGGGACTAGCGGGGGCTACGAGCAGTACTTC
D: TRBD2
size: .
V: TRBV18
J: TRBJ2-7

CDR3: CASSQFLAGENTGELFF
DNA: TGTGCCAGCAGCCAGTTTCTGGCGGGGGAAAACACCGGGGAGCTGTTTTTT
D: TRBD2
size: .
V: TRBV3-1/TRBV3-2
J: TRBJ2-2

CDR3: CASSLAGDIRGEQYF
DNA: TGTGCCAGCAGCTTGGCCGGTGACATCAGGGGCGAGCAGTACTTC
D: .
size: .
V: TRBV5-5
J: TRBJ2-7

CDR3: CASSPMGGTGSTEAFF
DNA: TGCGCCAGCAGCCCGATGGGGGGGACGGGTTCCACTGAAGCTTTCTTT
D: .
size: few
V: TRBV5-1
J: TRBJ1-1

CDR3: CATSDLPFSAQYF
DNA: TGTGCCACCAGTGATTTGCCATTTTCGGCCCAGTACTTC
D: .
size: .
V: TRBV24-1
J: TRBJ2-5

CDR3: CASNYESSGELFF
DNA: TGTGCCAGCAACTACGAGAGCAGCGGGGAGCTGTTTTTT
D: .
size: .
V: TRBV2
J: TRBJ2-2

CDR3: CASSQDLSTRTYEQYF
DNA: TGTGCCAGCAGCCAAGATCTTTCGACTAGAACCTACGAGCAGTACTTC
D: .
size: .
V: TRBV4-2
J: TRBJ2-7

CDR3: CASSQESGDYTQFF
DNA: TGTGCCAGCAGCCAAGAGTCGGGGGATTACACCCAGTTCTTC
D: .
size: .
V: TRBV3-1/TRBV3-2
J: TRBJ2-1

CDR3: CATSRDYGADTYEQYF
DNA: TGTGCCACCAGCAGAGATTATGGGGCCGATACCTACGAGCAGTACTTC
D: .
size: .
V: TRBV15
J: TRBJ2-7

CDR3: CASSSPGNNSPLHF
DNA: TGTGCCAGCAGTTCCCCGGGGAATAATTCACCCCTCCACTTT
D: .
size: once
V: TRBV28
J: TRBJ1-6

CDR3: CASSPPFRQGGTEAFF
DNA: TGTGCCAGCAGCCCCCCATTCCGTCAGGGCGGCACTGAAGCTTTCTTT
D: .
size: few
V: TRBV7-8
J: TRBJ1-1

CDR3: CASIRGGLNEQFF
DNA: TGTGCCAGCATCCGCGGAGGCCTCAATGAGCAGTTCTTC
D: .
size: once
V: TRBV7-2
J: TRBJ2-1

CDR3: CASSYRAGGLNQPQHF
DNA: TGTGCCAGCAGTTACCGGGCAGGGGGACTCAATCAGCCCCAGCATTTT
D: TRBD1
size: .
V: TRBV6-2/TRBV6-3
J: TRBJ1-5

CDR3: CASSPRGDGYTF
DNA: TGTGCCAGCAGCCCCAGGGGGGATGGCTACACCTTC
D: TRBD1
size: .
V: TRBV3-1/TRBV3-2
J: TRBJ1-2

CDR3: CAWRAFSGGGETQYF
DNA: TGTGCCTGGAGAGCCTTTAGCGGGGGGGGAGAGACCCAGTACTTC
D: TRBD2
size: .
V: TRBV30
J: TRBJ2-5

CDR3: CASSPGQGSSPLHF
DNA: TGTGCCAGCAGTCCCGGACAGGGGTCGTCACCCCTCCACTTT
D: TRBD1
size: .
V: TRBV13
J: TRBJ1-6

CDR3: CASSFYQEAFF
DNA: TGTGCCAGCAGTTTTTATCAGGAAGCTTTCTTT
D: .
size: .
V: TRBV28
J: TRBJ1-1

CDR3: CASRTNRGSPLHF
DNA: TGTGCCAGCAGGACCAATCGGGGGTCACCCCTCCACTTT
D: .
size: once
V: TRBV28
J: TRBJ1-6

CDR3: CASSVNSGGGQLNEQFF
DNA: TGTGCCAGCAGCGTCAACAGCGGGGGGGGACAGCTCAATGAGCAGTTCTTC
D: TRBD2
size: .
V: TRBV9
J: TRBJ2-1

CDR3: CASSIGRGQDSNQPQHF
DNA: TGTGCCAGTAGTATAGGCAGGGGACAGGACAGCAATCAGCCCCAGCATTTT
D: TRBD1
size: .
V: TRBV19
J: TRBJ1-5